This passage covers 15 T cell receptor beta chains from one sample sequenced in a study of glioma-infiltrating T cells. Using RNA template, CDR3s of TCR alpha and beta were amplified with iRepertoire arm-PCR. TCRdb passed the multiplex PCR reads through MiXCR, listing each CDR3 protein once. Of roughly 40,000 distinct CDR3 sequences listed, more than 20% are singletons. Sequencing was performed on glioma tissue, nonneoplastic brain tissue, or PBMCs (not recorded which). The receptor set was obtained from a human donor with low-grade glioma or glioblastoma, undergoing nonglioma brain surgery, or in good health (not recorded which).

Ten or more counts support this clonotype. The genes are TRBV6-1 and TRBJ2-7; D gene ambiguous. Looked up from germline, CDR1 is MNHNS and CDR2 is SASEGT. This CDR3 spans 12 amino acids. Trimming cost V 3 bases and J 6 bases, with 9 bases left between them. Written as DNA, the CDR3 is TGTGCCAGCAGTGAGGTAGGCCGCGAGCAGTACGTC. It encodes CASSEVGREQYV.

As to this clonotype: With a much larger clone just one base away, this may be a read error. The chain joins TRBV20-1 to TRBJ2-5; the match to TRBD2 covers 7 bases. Germline V lookup: CDR1 DFQATT, CDR2 SNEGSKA (reference sequence). V was clipped by 5 bases and J by 3 bases; unmatched bases: 9. The CDR3 contains 14 residues. The CDR3 sequence is CSAVETSRKETQYF. DNA for the CDR3: TGCAGTGCTGTAGAGACTAGCAGAAAAGAGACCCAGTACTTC.

This clonotype was observed many times. The chain joins TRBV20-1 to TRBJ2-2; either TRBD1 or TRBD2 may supply D (6 bases each). V was trimmed by 3 bases and J by 1 base, leaving 9 bases between them. The CDR3 has 14 amino acids. Germline V CDR1 and CDR2: DFQATT, SNEGSKA (reference sequence). CDR3 nucleotides: TGCAGTGCTAGGGGGGGACAGAACACCGGGGAGCTGTTTTTT. Translating gives CSARGGQNTGELFF.

There are many counts of this clonotype. The V call is TRBV4-2, the J call TRBJ2-3; perhaps TRBD2 as D (6 bases). Trimming cost V 1 base and J 0 bases, with 11 bases left between them. Germline assignment: CDR1 LGHNA and CDR2 YNFKEQ. The CDR3 covers 16 residues. CDR3 region: CASSQVGGSSTDTQYF. The DNA for the CDR3 is TGTGCCAGCAGCCAAGTTGGGGGGTCTAGCACAGATACGCAGTATTTT.

The sample holds one count of this clonotype. Since the CDR3 does not end with the conserved phenylalanine or tryptophan, this likely comes from a read error. The rearrangement joins TRBV27 to TRBJ2-6; D is unclear. Germline V lookup: CDR1 MNHEY, CDR2 SMNVEV (reference sequence). V lost 6 bases and J lost 1, with 16 bases in between. The CDR3 totals 17 residues. For the CDR3, the DNA is TGTGCCAGCAGGGCCCCCGTGTCTGGGTCTGGGGCCAACGTCCTGACTCTC. Protein product: CASRAPVSGSGANVLTL.

The genes are TRBV28 and TRBJ1-1; D is possibly TRBD1 (6 bases). V shed 9 bases and J shed 9 bases, with 14 bases lying between them. CDR1 is MDHEN, CDR2 SYDVKM, per germline. The CDR3 extends over 11 amino acids. CDR3 bases: TGTGCCAGAATCGCGACAGGTCAAGCTTTCTTT. It encodes CARIATGQAFF.

This clonotype was recorded once. The V call is TRBV5-1, the J call TRBJ2-7, with TRBD1 matching over 7 bases. Germline CDR1 and CDR2: SGHRS and YFSETQ. This CDR3 is 14 amino acids long. Unmatched junction bases numbered 6, after V lost 3 bases and J lost 3 bases. CDR3 in amino acids: CASSWDSASYEQYV. In DNA, the CDR3 is TGCGCCAGCAGCTGGGACAGTGCTAGCTACGAGCAGTACGTC.

Remarks on this clonotype: This may stem from a read error, because a much larger clone lies one nucleotide away. The chain couples TRBV20-1 to TRBJ2-1; D possibly corresponds to TRBD2 (6 bases). The CDR3 length is 16 residues. V was pared by 0 bases and J by 6 bases, with 18 bases between. The germline CDR1 and CDR2 sequences are DFQATT and SNEGSKA (reference sequence). This CDR3 reads CSARDDPSGRFNEQFF. The CDR3, as DNA: TGCAGTGCTAGAGATGACCCCTCGGGGAGGTTCAATGAGCAGTTCTTC.

The J gene is TRBJ2-3, the V gene TRBV19; D gene unclear. V was cut by 5 bases and J by 0 bases, with 6 bases left in between. The CDR3 spans 13 residues. Per germline, CDR1 LNHDA and CDR2 SQIVND (reference sequence). CDR3 in DNA: TGTGCCAGTAGTGCGTCTAGCACAGATACGCAGTATTTT. This sequence encodes CASSASSTDTQYF.

This clonotype was detected ten times or more. This CDR3 reads CAIMSGWGNEQFF. The CDR3 DNA sequence: TGTGCCATCATGTCAGGGTGGGGCAATGAGCAGTTCTTC. The chain recombines TRBV10-3 with TRBJ2-1, with D perhaps TRBD1 (5 bases). Germline assignment: CDR1 ENHRY and CDR2 SYGVKD. The V and J ends lost 7 bases and 6 bases respectively, with 13 bases between them. The length of the CDR3 is 13 residues.

This clonotype was seen at least ten times. This sequence joins TRBV28 and TRBJ1-3, with D maybe TRBD1 (6 bases). This CDR3 is built from 18 residues. From germline, CDR1 is MDHEN and CDR2 SYDVKM. V was cut by 5 bases and J by 0 bases, with 20 bases left in between. CDR3 protein: CASSPMPGQEASGNTIYF. The CDR3 DNA follows: TGTGCCAGCAGTCCGATGCCGGGACAAGAAGCCTCTGGAAACACCATATATTTT.

This clonotype was picked up many times. The chain links TRBV4-2 to TRBJ2-1; 10 nucleotides align to TRBD2. The germline gives CDR1 LGHNA, CDR2 YNFKEQ. This CDR3 has 15 amino acids. J was trimmed by 10 bases and V by 0 bases; bases with no gene match: 6. The CDR3 sequence: CASSQDGLAGEEQFF. As DNA, the CDR3 is TGTGCCAGCAGCCAAGATGGGCTAGCGGGGGAGGAGCAGTTCTTC.

This clonotype was recorded at least ten times. The J gene is TRBJ2-5, the V gene TRBV28, with D perhaps TRBD1 (5 bases). Germline-derived CDR1 and CDR2 are MDHEN and SYDVKM. The CDR3 has 13 residues. Trimming stripped 6 bases from V and 2 bases from J, with 10 bases between. CDR3 protein: CASSRQTQETQYF. The CDR3 coding sequence is TGTGCCAGCAGCCGACAGACTCAAGAGACCCAGTACTTC.

This clonotype was observed many times. The rearrangement uses TRBV12-3 or TRBV12-4 and TRBJ1-2, with 8 bases aligning to TRBD1. The CDR3 covers 13 residues. V gave up 5 bases and J gave up 4 bases; unmatched junction bases: 3. The chain's CDR3 is CASSRTGTYGYTF. CDR3 nucleotide sequence: TGTGCCAGCAGTCGGACAGGGACCTATGGCTACACCTTC.

This clonotype was detected only a few times. The J gene is TRBJ2-3, the V gene TRBV7-3; TRBD2 matches 10 bases. From germline, CDR1 is SGHTA and CDR2 FQGTGA. V lost 4 bases and J lost 2; bases outside the gene matches: 3. The length of the CDR3 is 15 residues. The CDR3 nucleotides are TGTGCCAGCAGCTATACTAGCGGGGTCACAGATACGCAGTATTTT. Its translation: CASSYTSGVTDTQYF.